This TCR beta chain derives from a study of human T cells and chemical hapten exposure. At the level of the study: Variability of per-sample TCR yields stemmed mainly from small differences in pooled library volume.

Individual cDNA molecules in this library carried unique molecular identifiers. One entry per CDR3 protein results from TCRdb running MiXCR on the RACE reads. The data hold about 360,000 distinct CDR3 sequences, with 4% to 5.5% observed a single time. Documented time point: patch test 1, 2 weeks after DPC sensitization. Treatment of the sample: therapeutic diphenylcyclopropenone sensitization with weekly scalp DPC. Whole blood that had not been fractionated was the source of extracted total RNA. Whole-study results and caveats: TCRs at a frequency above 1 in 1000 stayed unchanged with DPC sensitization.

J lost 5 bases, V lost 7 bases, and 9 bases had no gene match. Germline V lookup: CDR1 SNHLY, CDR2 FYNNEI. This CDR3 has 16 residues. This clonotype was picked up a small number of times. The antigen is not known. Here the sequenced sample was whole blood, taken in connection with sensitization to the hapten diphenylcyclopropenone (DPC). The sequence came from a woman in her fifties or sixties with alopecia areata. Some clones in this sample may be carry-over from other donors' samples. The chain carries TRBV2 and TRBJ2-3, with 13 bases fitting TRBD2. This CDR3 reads CASTQGLAGPGDTQYF. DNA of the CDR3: TGTGCCAGCACTCAGGGACTAGCGGGGCCCGGAGATACGCAGTATTTT.